This T cell receptor beta chain was captured by sequencing in a study of regulatory T cells in long-lasting Graves disease (dated by TCRdb to the early 2020s). Background for the entire study: Newly diagnosed Graves' disease patients had taken antithyroid drugs for less than 3 months. Persistent Graves' disease patients were compared with newly diagnosed Graves' disease patients by peripheral blood TCR sequencing and RNA sequencing. The study was registered as a clinical trial and conducted in China. A total of some 33 samples were covered by TCR sequencing, comprising some 13 persistent and around 20 newly diagnosed Graves' disease patients. The full study reports these points: Compared with newly diagnosed patients, persistent Graves' disease patients had lower TCR Shannon entropy and fewer highly expanded clones, which suggests clonal expansion. TRBV28, TRBJ1-2 and TRBJ2-5 were preferentially used in persistent disease, while TRBV20-1 and TRBJ2-1 were favored in newly diagnosed disease. The small sample size was acknowledged by the authors as a limitation that may reduce accuracy. Peripheral blood alone was examined, since thyroid tissue, which constituted the primary lesion, could not be accessed. Sequencing and analysis were restricted to the TCR beta chain. Patients with persistent disease shared more public clonotypes (around 3,000) than newly diagnosed patients did (more than 900).

The junction shows trimming of 1 base on V and 1 base on J, plus 8 bases between the germline ends. Reading the germline V gene (reference sequence) gives CDR1 DFQATT and CDR2 SNEGSKA. Including cysteine and phenylalanine, the CDR3 has 14 amino acids. Only the CDR3 region is kept as DNA, spanning 42 bases read in frame from base 1. The sample's time point label, decoded: newly diagnosed GD, antithyroid drugs for less than 3 months. RNA was extracted from PBMCs in TRIzol for both TCR sequencing and RNA sequencing. Graves' disease was diagnosed according to American Thyroid Association guidelines. Recruitment of patients was carried out at an endocrinology department in Xi'an, China. From each patient, approximately 10 milliliters of peripheral blood was collected into an EDTA anticoagulant tube. PBMCs were isolated by Ficoll Paque Plus density gradient separation without further T cell sorting. An Agilent 2100 Bioanalyzer and agarose gel were used to check RNA quality, while a NanoDrop 2000 measured RNA concentration.

The method behind the library was multiplex PCR. Sequenced on an Illumina HiSeq 4000. CDR3 regions were amplified by Arm-PCR with iRepertoire HTBI primers to construct TCR beta libraries. Before sequencing, the PCR products underwent gel purification. From the authors' description of their analysis: A total of roughly 67 TRBV and 14 TRBJ segments were identified across samples and were used for gene usage analysis of CDR3 amino acid clonotypes. Filtered high-quality paired reads were merged into contigs using COPE and FqMerger. BLAST was used to align contigs to IMGT TRBV, TRBD and TRBJ reference genes, with CDR3 defined following IMGT. Clonotypes above 0.1% frequency were classified as highly expanded clones. Repertoire diversity was measured by Shannon entropy, and V-J evenness by the Gini coefficient. Clonotypes shared by more than one individual were considered public. TCRdb took the public reads, trimmed them with fastp at Q25, ran MiXCR for clone calling and kept in-frame beta chains. Rows with a matching CDR3 protein are joined into one entry that keeps the most common DNA and genes. The V and J calls and clone size come from TCRdb's table, not from the authors' own analysis. This sample comprises about 400,000 distinct CDR3 sequences, under 20% of them detected only once. In total, the top ten clones hold 20% of the sample.

Comment on this clonotype: Its antigen target is currently unknown. Base qualities are not at hand, and no much larger clone is one base apart.

These data were likewise used in another study, on T cells in Graves' hyperthyroidism and ophthalmopathy. The second study, in turn, reports: Stable Graves' hyperthyroidism was defined as no progression to ophthalmopathy during 18 months of follow-up. The hyperthyroidism patients were between 18 and 65 years old and newly diagnosed, with a disease duration of less than 2 months. The study excluded patients with uncontrolled infections, other autoimmune diseases, pregnancy or lactation. Clinical symptoms, serum thyroxine and TRAb, thyroid ultrasound, and orbital computed tomography formed the basis for the diagnoses. The TCR CDR3 was subjected to a first round of RT-PCR using the HTBI primer set and the Qiagen OneStep RT-PCR kit. Blood samples also contained most of the expanded thyroid clonotypes (frequency above 0.001), which suggests that blood repertoires may reflect thyroid immune responses. A 13 V-J signature model separated ophthalmopathy from stable hyperthyroidism, with about 90% sensitivity and just under 84% specificity in cross-validation and 80%/75% in testing. In validation, the model predicted progression to ophthalmopathy a median of roughly 6.1 months before onset, with roughly 70% sensitivity and about 72% specificity. To identify distinguishing TCR V-J signatures, a discovery cohort of about a hundred patients was used, comprising fewer than 45 with Graves' ophthalmopathy and around 60 with stable Graves' hyperthyroidism. Prospective prediction of ophthalmopathy was tested in an independent validation cohort of 18 to 20 hyperthyroidism patients and 15 to 17 patients who later progressed to ophthalmopathy. The approximately 100 discovery patients were randomly split 7:3 into training and test sets. In about 6 Graves' hyperthyroidism patients, the study also compared T-cell repertoires from thyroid tissue with T-cell repertoires from blood. Following sampling, methimazole starting at 30 mg daily was given to hyperthyroidism patients, and high-dose intravenous methylprednisolone was given to ophthalmopathy patients. The libraries were constructed in a second round of multiplex PCR and then size-selected and purified. Libraries were sequenced paired-end with 100 bp reads on an Illumina HiSeq2000. SOAPnuke was used to process the raw data, removing reads that contained adapters or uncalled bases, had a mean Phred below 15, or lacked an exact match to the constant primer or identifier. High-quality paired reads were merged with COPE v1.2.5, and unique nucleotide sequences were defined as clonotypes. MiTCR v1.1 was used to align clonotypes to the IMGT TRBV, TRBD and TRBJ reference segments. The analysis was restricted to V-J combinations with a frequency above 0.0001, which together covered roughly 99% of the repertoires. The TCS score was defined as the ratio of F50 (clonal expansion) to E x V (chaos), calculated using BLOSUM62-based TCRdist between CDR3 peptides within each V-J. Welch's t-statistics and random forest reduced some 510 V-J features to under 15, which were used in a naive Bayes classifier (R e1071). No statistical method was used to set the sample size in advance, and investigators knew the group allocation. TCR Vbeta CDR3 sequencing of approximately 140 peripheral blood samples (around 45 ophthalmopathy, 70 to 85 hyperthyroidism and roughly 17 progressor patients) is reported in the paper.

The chain couples TRBV20-1 to TRBJ1-3; no confident D gene assignment can be made. This receptor was identified in a woman aged 18-30 years with Graves disease. Donor details come from another sample of the same person, matched by shared clones. Sample: peripheral blood mononuclear cells (PBMCs), taken at new diagnosis, from a patient treated with antithyroid drugs. The CDR3: CSARARRSGNTIYF. The DNA reads TGCAGTGCTAGAGCCAGGCGTTCTGGAAACACCATATATTTT.